The present T cell receptor beta chain was sequenced within a study of Graves' ophthalmopathy and Graves' hyperthyroidism. Across the study: Before any treatment, peripheral blood was taken at the initial diagnosis. General study results and limits: Most expanded clonotypes in thyroid above 0.001 frequency also showed up in blood. It was with approximately 69% sensitivity and about 72% specificity that the model predicted ophthalmopathy progression. Discriminating ophthalmopathy from stable hyperthyroidism, a 13-signature model attained a sensitivity of about 88% and a specificity of about 81%.

This clonotype was seen repeatedly, ten times or more. What it binds is unknown. Amplification targeted the TCR beta CDR3 regions, with RNA transcripts as the source material. Second-round multiplex PCR came after a first-round RT-PCR that employed HTBI primers. TCRdb reprocessed the multiplex PCR reads via MiXCR and lists one record per CDR3 protein. Of almost 400,000 distinct CDR3 sequences in the sample, around 16% are singletons; the top ten hold around 1.5%. V was pared by 2 bases and J by 5 bases, with 7 bases between. The CDR3 sequence is 14 residues long. CDR1 and CDR2 (germline): SGHTA, FQGTGA.

The source of this sequence is a young woman with Graves' ophthalmopathy. This chain joins TRBV7-3 and TRBJ1-6, with D hard to call. Sample: peripheral blood. The CDR3 DNA is TGTGCCAGCAGCTTAGGCAATGATAATTCACCCCTCCACTTT. It codes for CASSLGNDNSPLHF.